This record concerns one TCR delta chain sequence. TCRdb re-processed the RT-PCR reads via CATT. The sample lists fewer than 3,000 delta-chain clones, 44% seen once, with 20% to 25% in the top ten. These data come from a study of gamma-delta T cells after stem cell transplantation. The CDR3 covers 21 residues. Germline CDR1 GEAIGNYY, CDR2 EKD. Trimming shortened V by 1 base and J by 0 bases, and 21 bases separated the two germline ends. The chain joins TRDV2 to TRDJ3; D gene uncertain. Sequences were obtained from gamma-delta T cells. This TCR was recovered from a human donor. It is not recorded whose cells these are; they may come from a transplant donor. CDR3 protein: CACDTVRAGVLPSWDTRQMFF. The CDR3 DNA follows: TGTGCCTGTGACACTGTGAGAGCGGGCGTTCTCCCCTCCTGGGACACCCGACAGATGTTTTTC.